A single sample gave rise to the 8 T cell receptor beta chains below, sequenced in a study of T-cell reconstitution after alpha-beta-depleted transplantation in children. Unique molecular identifiers were incorporated into the prepared TCRbeta library. MiXCR was run by TCRdb on the PCR reads, yielding one entry per CDR3 protein. The sample carries 350,000 to 400,000 distinct CDR3 sequences, roughly 20% recorded once. This specimen consisted of PBMCs from the stem cell graft donor, obtained from the stem cell graft. Source of these receptors: a human donor who donated a stem cell graft to a child with acute myeloid leukemia.

This clonotype appeared a few times. The gene calls are TRBV7-8 and TRBJ2-1; D is ambiguous. The germline gives CDR1 SGHVS, CDR2 FQNEAQ. Between the trimmed V and J ends, which lost 5 bases and 8 bases, there was a span of 22 bases. There are 16 residues in the CDR3. CDR3 nucleotide sequence: TGTGCCAGCAGCAAAATTACGGGTGGGCTACTCCATGAGCAGTTCTTC. Protein: CASSKITGGLLHEQFF.

The sample holds many counts of this clonotype. V usage is TRBV28 and J usage is TRBJ2-5; TRBD2 might be the D (6 bases). Germline CDR1 reads MDHEN; CDR2 reads SYDVKM. V lost 2 bases and J 5 bases, leaving 12 bases between the germline ends. This CDR3 spans 14 amino acids. The DNA for the CDR3 is TGTGCCAGCAGTTTAGCCGGGGAGGAGGAGACCCAGTACTTC. Residues: CASSLAGEEETQYF.

This clonotype was counted between two and nine times. The rearrangement joins TRBV20-1 to TRBJ1-5; no clear D. CDR3 length: 13 residues. Germline V lookup: CDR1 DFQATT, CDR2 SNEGSKA (reference sequence). V lost 3 bases and J lost 1, with 7 bases in between. The CDR3 bases are TGCAGTGCTAGGCTCGGGAGCAATCAGCCCCAGCATTTT. It specifies CSARLGSNQPQHF.

This clonotype has ten or more counts. The chain recombines TRBV20-1 with TRBJ2-5, with TRBD1 matching 9 bases. J gave up 1 base and V 6 bases, and 6 bases lay outside the gene matches. In germline, CDR1 is DFQATT, CDR2 SNEGSKA (reference sequence). The CDR3 has 14 amino acids. CDR3 in DNA: TGCAGTGCCTGGACAGGGGATTTCCAAGAGACCCAGTACTTC. Translation: CSAWTGDFQETQYF.

This clonotype was observed at least ten times. The genes are TRBV12-3 or TRBV12-4 and TRBJ2-2; D may be TRBD1 or TRBD2 (5 bases each). This CDR3 is 12 amino acids long. V was cut by 7 bases and J by 6 bases, with 9 bases left in between. The CDR3, as DNA: TGTGCCAGCAACGTGGGGGCCGGGGAGCTGTTTTTT. Protein sequence: CASNVGAGELFF.

The chain couples TRBV5-4 to TRBJ2-1, with D hard to call. V gave up 7 bases and J gave up 0 bases, with 11 bases separating them. This CDR3 contains 14 residues. Germline values: CDR1 SGHNT, CDR2 YYREEE (reference sequence). The CDR3 region has the DNA TGTGCCAGCGGGCGGAGAGTCTCCTACAATGAGCAGTTCTTC. Its protein is CASGRRVSYNEQFF.

This clonotype was counted many times. V usage is TRBV11-2 and J usage is TRBJ2-1; 7 bases fit TRBD2. The J segment lost 5 bases and the V segment lost 4 bases, leaving 14 bases of the junction unmatched. Germline values: CDR1 SGHAT, CDR2 FQNNGV. This CDR3 contains 17 residues. This chain's CDR3 is CASSWEGIYRDDNEQFF. The CDR3 bases are TGTGCCAGCAGCTGGGAGGGTATCTACCGGGACGACAATGAGCAGTTCTTC.

The chain joins TRBV20-1 to TRBJ1-3; maybe TRBD1 (5 bases). In germline, CDR1 is DFQATT, CDR2 SNEGSKA (reference sequence). The CDR3 totals 15 residues. V gave up 3 bases and J gave up 0 bases, with 12 bases separating them. The CDR3 coding sequence is TGCAGTGCTAGGAACAGGTTCAGCTCTGGAAACACCATATATTTT. This translates into CSARNRFSSGNTIYF.